This T cell receptor (beta chain) was sequenced for a study of tissue T cells after allogeneic stem cell transplantation. Study-wide points: TCR repertoires tracked anatomic similarity, regardless of disease or transplant status.

Comments on this clone: Its antigen is currently unknown. The germline and genes are mouse ones. Coverage ceases 1 residue before the CDR3 finishes, and the germline J gene fills in the end.

Clones were sequenced by immunoSEQ multiplex PCR, and TCRdb holds only the in-frame ones, with some missing. Among nearly 50,000 clones listed, roughly 73% were seen once. Looked up from germline, CDR1 is NNHNN and CDR2 is SYGAGS (reference sequence). The CDR3 consists of 13 residues. Trimming shortened V by 0 bases and J by 4 bases, and 8 bases separated the two germline ends. This TCR came from a pool of C57BL/6 mice in good health. The rearrangement uses TRBV13-2 and TRBJ2-7; the D gene is possibly TRBD1 (6 bases). Sequenced material: sorted cells pooled from one or two spleens. The chain's CDR3 is CASGDGQGYEQYF. The CDR3 DNA, read in part, is TGTGCCAGCGGTGATGGGCAGGGGTATGAACAGTAC.